Sequencing of this TCR beta chain was carried out in a study of blood T cell repertoires in COVID-19. Study details: Samples taken during acute and convalescent COVID-19 were collected in the United States, Italy and Spain.

V lost 4 bases and J lost 2; bases outside the gene matches: 9. This CDR3 is 16 amino acids long. Germline assignment: CDR1 LNHNV and CDR2 YYDKDF (reference sequence). The participants were between roughly 18 and 100 years old and came from roughly 25 US areas. Cohort placement rested on clinical history that participants reported themselves. Per the authors' pipeline: Estimation of nucleated cell counts was performed using reference gene primer amplification. Libraries were prepared by immunoSEQ multiplex PCR; TCRdb keeps only in-frame clonotypes and omits some of them. V and J calls and clone size are as listed in that table; D and trimming were resolved from the DNA. The data contain 250,000 or so clones, 85% to 95% of them seen just once; the ten biggest clones take up about 3%.

The source is a man aged 35 to 55 who had been exposed to COVID-19. What was sequenced was PBMCs or T cells enriched from blood (not recorded which). The V call is TRBV15, the J call TRBJ2-7; 9 bases align to TRBD2. CDR3 sequence: CATSTGTSIAAYEQYF. CDR3 DNA: TGTGCCACCAGCACCGGGACTAGCATTGCGGCCTACGAGCAGTACTTC. Together with reference TRBV15 and TRBJ2-7, the CDR3 gives the full variable domain: DAMVIQNPRYQVTQFGKPVTLSCSQTLNHNVMYWYQQKSSQAPKLLFHYYDKDFNNEADTPDNFQSRRPNTSFCFLDIRSPGLGDTAMYLCATSTGTSIAAYEQYFGPGTRLTVT.